One sample yielded the 29 T cell receptor delta chains listed below, sequenced in a study of gamma-delta chains in newborns, infants, children. TCRdb reanalysed the reads with CATT. Of some 2,500 delta-chain clones in the sample, less than 1.3% were seen once. The sequenced sample consisted of blood. These receptors all come from a child who was a newborn, infant or young child, either healthy, febrile or measles-vaccinated (not recorded which).

A few counts support this clone. This sequence is one base from a far larger clone and is likely a read error. This sample includes further DNA sequences coding for the same CDR3. The rearrangement joins TRDV2 to TRDJ3; 7 nucleotides agree with TRDD3. Germline V gene data show CDR1 as GEAIGNYY and CDR2 as EKD. V gave up 3 bases and J gave up 0 bases; unmatched junction bases: 16. The CDR3 loop spans 21 amino acids. The CDR3 nucleotides read TGTGCCTGTGACCGGTACTGGGGAACACGTCTTAGCTCCTGGGACACCCGACAGATGTTTTTC. Translation gives CACDRYWGTRLSSWDTRQMFF.

In this sample, this clone turned up a few times. TCRdb lists the protein of a much larger clone for this DNA, which differs at residue 9, so this is likely a read error; the protein given here is translated from the DNA itself. The J gene is TRDJ3, the V gene TRDV2, with 7 bases fitting TRDD3. V trimming: 0 bases; J trimming: 0 bases; junction bases outside the gene matches: 4. The germline CDR1 and CDR2 sequences are GEAIGNYY and EKD. CDR3 size: 18 residues. The DNA for the CDR3 is TGTGCCTGTGACACCGTTGGGGGACACTCCTGGGACACCCGACAGATGTTTTTC. Amino acids: CACDTVGGHSWDTRQMFF.

This clone was recorded many times. This likely traces to a read error, being one base from a far larger clone. The identical CDR3 is also encoded by other nucleotide sequences in the sample. The chain recombines TRDV2 with TRDJ3, with TRDD3 matching over 10 bases. Trimming took 0 bases from V and 4 from J; bases not matched to a gene: 11. CDR1 GEAIGNYY and CDR2 EKD come from the germline V gene. This CDR3 comprises 20 residues. The CDR3: CACDTVAGGYGKWDTRQMFF. The CDR3 DNA reads as TGTGCCTGTGACACCGTTGCCGGGGGATACGGGAAATGGGACACCCGACAGATGTTTTTC.

V usage is TRDV1 and J usage is TRDJ1; D perhaps matches TRDD3 (5 bases). Trimming pared 3 bases from V and 4 bases from J, leaving 15 bases between. The length of the CDR3 is 15 residues. The V gene's germline CDR1 is TSWWSYY and CDR2 QGS. The CDR3 sequence is CALGDFRGEVDKLIF. In DNA form, the CDR3 reads TGTGCTCTTGGGGATTTCCGGGGAGAGGTCGATAAACTCATCTTT.

This clone occurred a few times. A far larger clone is off by one base, so a read error is likely. The sample has other DNA sequences that encode this CDR3 too. The gene calls are TRDV2 and TRDJ2, with 10 bases that match TRDD3. Germline lookup yields CDR1 GEAIGNYY and CDR2 EKD. This CDR3 contains 16 residues. This CDR3 is CACDTVGDTLTAQLFF. The CDR3 region has the DNA TGTGCCTGTGACACCGTGGGGGATACTTTGACAGCACAACTCTTTTTT.

This clone was seen ten or more times. It is likely a read error: a sequence one base away is far more abundant. The J gene is TRDJ3, the V gene TRDV2, with 12 bases identical to TRDD3. The length of the CDR3 is 17 residues. Per germline, CDR1 GEAIGNYY and CDR2 EKD. The CDR3 region is CACDVLGDTWDTRQVFF. As DNA, the CDR3 is TGTGCCTGTGACGTACTGGGGGATACCTGGGACACCCGACAGGTGTTTTTC.

This clone came up a few times. TCRdb's entry gives the protein of a much larger clone, which mismatches this DNA's translation at residue 2, likely from a read error; the protein reported here is translated from the DNA. V usage is TRDV2 and J usage is TRDJ3; 11 bases match TRDD3. The CDR3 totals 17 residues. Germline assignment: CDR1 GEAIGNYY and CDR2 EKD. The CDR3 coding sequence is TGTTCCTGTGACTGGGGGATAAGCTCCTGGGACACCCGACAGATGTTTTTC. It is translated as CSCDWGISSWDTRQMFF.

This clone was observed a handful of times. TCRdb lists the protein of a much larger clone for this DNA, which differs at residue 11, so this is likely a read error; the protein given here is translated from the DNA itself. The chain is built from TRDV2 and TRDJ2; 10 bases line up with TRDD3. The CDR3 consists of 14 residues. Germline lookup yields CDR1 GEAIGNYY and CDR2 EKD. CDR3 sequence: CACDTVGDTALLFF. CDR3 nucleotide sequence: TGTGCCTGTGACACCGTGGGGGATACAGCACTACTCTTCTTT.

This clone was seen ten or more times. A far larger clone is only one base removed, so a read error is likely. The chain links TRDV2 to TRDJ3, with 8 positions matching TRDD3. In germline, CDR1 is GEAIGNYY, CDR2 EKD. This CDR3 comprises 20 residues. CDR3 amino acids: CACDTMYWGASSWGTRQMFF. For the CDR3, the DNA is TGTGCCTGTGACACAATGTACTGGGGGGCAAGCTCCTGGGGCACCCGACAGATGTTTTTC.

Within the sample, this clone is medium-sized. This likely reflects a read error, since a far larger clone is one base away. The chain is built from TRDV2 and TRDJ1, with TRDD3 matching over 7 bases. Germline assignment: CDR1 GEAIGNYY and CDR2 EKD. The CDR3 is made up of 14 amino acids. V shed 2 bases, J shed 2 bases, and the junction held 4 bases outside the gene matches. The CDR3 protein is CACDKWGTTDKLIF. The DNA of the CDR3 is TGTGCCTGTGACAAATGGGGGACGACCGATAAACTCATCTTT.

This clone came up a few times. A read error is the likely source, as a far larger clone sits one nucleotide away. This sample includes further DNA sequences coding for the same CDR3. The rearrangement joins TRDV2 to TRDJ3; 7 bases are a match to TRDD3. V shed 2 bases and J 0 bases; nucleotides not matched to a gene: 6. This CDR3 has 18 amino acids. The germline CDR1 and CDR2 sequences are GEAIGNYY and EKD. The CDR3 is CACDILGESSWDTRQMFF. Written as DNA, the CDR3 is TGTGCCTGTGACATATTGGGGGAGAGCTCCTGGGACACCCGACAGATGTTTTTC.

This clone was detected a few times. A far more abundant clone sits one base away, making this likely a read error. The same CDR3 also results from other DNA sequences found in this sample. The V call is TRDV2, the J call TRDJ3; 11 nucleotides match TRDD3. Looked up from germline, CDR1 is GEAIGNYY and CDR2 is EKD. The CDR3 spans 19 residues. In DNA form, the CDR3 reads TGTGCCTGTGACCCATTACTGGGGGATAATCCCTGGGATACCCGACAGATGTTTTTC. This codes for CACDPLLGDNPWDTRQMFF.

This clone showed up many times. The mismatch at residue 5 between this DNA's translation and the TCRdb protein of a much larger clone likely reflects a read error; the protein shown is translated from the DNA. The V call is TRDV2, the J call TRDJ2; TRDD3 matches 8 bases. The germline V gene encodes CDR1 GEAIGNYY and CDR2 EKD. V lost 3 bases and J lost 5; bases outside the gene matches: 4. The CDR3 length is 14 residues. DNA for the CDR3: TGTGCCTGTGACGCCGTGGGGGATACAGCACAACTCTTCTTT. It specifies CACDAVGDTAQLFF.

The sample holds a few counts of this clone. A far larger clone lies a single base away; this is likely a read error. The rearrangement links TRDV1 to TRDJ1; D may be TRDD2 (8 bases). CDR3 length equals 23 residues. Germline CDR1 and CDR2: TSWWSYY and QGS. V gave up 1 base and J gave up 0 bases, with 33 bases separating them. The CDR3 loop is CALGEPVPGLPKRLGAYTDKLIF. CDR3 bases: TGTGCTCTTGGGGAACCAGTTCCCGGCCTTCCTAAGAGGCTGGGGGCGTACACCGATAAACTCATCTTT.

This clone was counted ten times or more. A far larger clone is one nucleotide away, so this likely arose from a read error. J is TRDJ3 and V is TRDV2; 12 bases line up with TRDD3. The CDR3 covers 18 residues. Germline CDR1 and CDR2: GEAIGNYY and EKD. Trimming removed 0 bases from V and 5 bases from J; junction bases left unmatched: 4. The CDR3 here is CACDTVLGDTRDTRQMFF. CDR3 DNA sequence: TGTGCCTGTGACACCGTACTGGGGGATACCCGGGACACCCGACAGATGTTTTTC.

V gene TRDV2 combines with J gene TRDJ1, with 7 bases that match TRDD3. This CDR3 has 14 residues. V was clipped by 4 bases and J by 0 bases; unmatched bases: 4. The germline V gene encodes CDR1 GEAIGNYY and CDR2 EKD. DNA for the CDR3: TGTGCCTGTGATTACCTGGGGGACACCGATAAACTCATCTTT. Amino acid sequence: CACDYLGDTDKLIF.

A word on this clone: A far larger clone is only one base removed, so a read error is likely. The chain is built from TRDV2 and TRDJ3; TRDD3 matches at 11 bases. CDR1 GEAIGNYY and CDR2 EKD come from the germline V gene. This CDR3 is 17 amino acids long. For the CDR3, the DNA is TGTGCCTGTGACGGGCTGGGGGATACCTGGGACACCCGACAGGTGTTTTTC. It is translated as CACDGLGDTWDTRQVFF.

This clone appeared many times. This likely stems from a read error, as it lies one base from a far larger clone. It is unclear where the CDR3 begins or ends on the DNA, so no DNA is shown, and the CDR3 is as TCRdb lists it. The gene calls are TRDV2 and TRDJ3; TRDD3, as called in the table, went unchecked against the DNA. The CDR3 sequence runs 20 residues, both termini included. CDR1 is GEAIGNYY and CDR2 is EKD in the germline V gene. This CDR3 reads CACDTGTWGIGAWDTRQTFF.

A word on this clone: A far more abundant clone sits one base away, making this likely a read error. The sample holds other DNA sequences that translate to the same CDR3. The V call is TRDV1, the J call TRDJ1; a possible D gene is TRDD2 (8 bases). The CDR3 extends over 23 amino acids. CDR1 and CDR2 from the germline V gene are TSWWSYY and QGS. The CDR3 nucleotides are TGTGCTCTTGGGGAACTAGTTCCCGGCCTTCCTAAGAGGCTGGGGGCGTACACAGATAAACTCATCTTT. It yields the protein CALGELVPGLPKRLGAYTDKLIF.

This clone turned up a few times. The amino acid sequence in TCRdb belongs to a much larger clone and departs from this DNA's translation at residue 4, likely a sequencing read error; the sequence shown is translated from the DNA. This chain joins TRDV2 and TRDJ3, with 8 nucleotides matching TRDD3. The germline CDR1 and CDR2 sequences are GEAIGNYY and EKD. The CDR3 is 21 amino acids. V dropped 6 bases and J dropped 0; count of bases not matched to a gene: 18. The CDR3 sequence: CACNVLGVRRPSSWDTRQMFF. In DNA, the CDR3 is TGTGCCTGTAATGTACTGGGGGTTCGCCGTCCTAGCTCCTGGGACACCCGACAGATGTTTTTC.

Notes on this clone: The translation of this DNA and the TCRdb protein of a much larger clone differ at residue 7, probably owing to a read error; the protein shown here is translated from the DNA. V gene TRDV2 combines with J gene TRDJ2; D is possibly TRDD3 (5 bases). Germline values: CDR1 GEAIGNYY, CDR2 EKD. This CDR3 region has 15 residues. V was shortened by 1 base and J by 6 bases, with 14 bases between the two germline ends. In DNA form, the CDR3 reads TGTGCCTGTGACACGTGGAGGATAAGGGCAGCACAACTCTTCTTT. Protein: CACDTWRIRAAQLFF.

By share, this clone counts as medium-sized. This likely came from a read error, as a far larger clone is one base away. This specimen includes other DNA sequences encoding the same CDR3. The V and J genes are TRDV2 and TRDJ1, with 10 positions matching TRDD3. The CDR3 has 14 amino acids. CDR1 and CDR2 (germline): GEAIGNYY, EKD. The DNA of the CDR3 is TGCGCCTGTGACCTACTGGGGGATACCGATAAACTCATCTTT. This gives the protein CACDLLGDTDKLIF.

About this clone itself: The TCRdb protein, from a much larger clone, departs from this DNA's translation at residue 8, likely by read error; the protein shown derives from the DNA. The rearrangement links TRDV2 to TRDJ3, with 7 bases identical to TRDD3. This CDR3 is 18 amino acids long. CDR1 is GEAIGNYY, CDR2 EKD, per germline. V gave up 1 base and J gave up 0 bases; unmatched junction bases: 5. CDR3 nucleotides: TGTGCCTGTGACACTGGGGGAAATGGCTCCTGGGACACCCGACAGATGTTTTTC. This encodes CACDTGGNGSWDTRQMFF.

To note about this clone: This sequence is one base from a far larger clone and is likely a read error. The chain uses TRDV2 and TRDJ3; 9 bases line up with TRDD3. The CDR3 runs to 19 residues. CDR1 and CDR2 (germline): GEAIGNYY, EKD. Trimming cost V 0 bases and J 2 bases; bases outside gene matches: 7. This CDR3 is CACDTVPGDTTWDTRQMFF. CDR3 nucleotides: TGTGCCTGTGACACCGTACCGGGGGATACCACCTGGGACACCCGACAGATGTTTTTC.

Points on this clone: The amino acid sequence in TCRdb belongs to a much larger clone and departs from this DNA's translation at residue 12, likely a sequencing read error; the sequence shown is translated from the DNA. This rearrangement joins TRDV2 to TRDJ3; TRDD3 aligns across 12 bases. Trimming at V came to 0 bases and at J to 3 bases, leaving 8 bases not matched to a gene. Germline V gives CDR1 GEAIGNYY, CDR2 EKD. This CDR3 has 20 residues. The CDR3 region is CACDTVLGDTRFWDTRQMFF. The CDR3 DNA is TGTGCCTGTGACACCGTACTGGGGGATACCCGCTTCTGGGACACCCGACAGATGTTTTTC.

A note on this clone: The protein given by TCRdb reflects a much larger clone and differs at residue 17 from this DNA's translation, likely from a read error; the protein shown is the DNA's translation. This sequence joins TRDV2 and TRDJ3; TRDD3 aligns across 9 bases. CDR3 length equals 18 residues. Germline CDR1 is GEAIGNYY and CDR2 is EKD. The CDR3 is CACDILGESSWDTRQMIF. In DNA form, the CDR3 reads TGTGCCTGTGACATACTGGGGGAGAGCTCCTGGGACACCCGACAGATGATTTTC.

This clone was detected a few times. TCRdb records a much larger clone's protein for this DNA, with a difference at residue 13 that likely arises from a read error; the protein given is the translation of the DNA. The rearrangement joins TRDV2 to TRDJ3; 9 positions match TRDD3. This CDR3 is 18 amino acids long. Germline V gene data show CDR1 as GEAIGNYY and CDR2 as EKD. CDR3 sequence (DNA): TGTGCCTGTGACACTGGGGGATATGGCTCCTGGGACAACCGACAGATGTTTTTC. It encodes CACDTGGYGSWDNRQMFF.

In this sample, this clone turned up a few times. TCRdb's protein, taken from a much larger clone, differs from this DNA's translation at residue 11, likely owing to a read error; the protein displayed comes from the DNA. The rearrangement joins TRDV2 to TRDJ3; a possible D gene is TRDD3 (6 bases). The CDR3 has 18 amino acids. Germline CDR1 and CDR2: GEAIGNYY and EKD. The CDR3 loop reads CACDKLGYRSRDTRQMFF. The CDR3 nucleotides read TGTGCCTGTGACAAGTTAGGATACCGCTCCCGGGACACCCGACAGATGTTTTTC.

Worth noting for this clone: The protein given by TCRdb reflects a much larger clone and differs at residue 8 from this DNA's translation, likely from a read error; the protein shown is the DNA's translation. The genes are TRDV2 and TRDJ1, with 7 nucleotides matching TRDD3. V shed 2 bases, J shed 1 base, and the junction held 3 bases outside the gene matches. This CDR3 region has 14 residues. The V gene's germline CDR1 is GEAIGNYY and CDR2 EKD. DNA of the CDR3: TGTGCCTGTGACAAGCTGGGGGTCACCGATAAACTCATCTTT. This translates into CACDKLGVTDKLIF.